This T cell receptor beta chain was recovered during a study of blood T cell repertoires in COVID-19. Using immunoSEQ multiplex PCR, the repertoire was profiled, and TCRdb retains in-frame clones only, with some absent. Of a few hundred thousand clones in the sample, 81% were seen once. This CDR3 is built from 15 residues. The germline CDR1 and CDR2 sequences are MDHEN and SYDVKM. J was trimmed by 3 bases and V by 8 bases; bases with no gene match: 9. The rearrangement joins TRBV28 to TRBJ1-5, with 8 bases identical to TRBD1. This TCR derives from a human donor with acute or convalescent COVID-19. The donor label of this sample is uncertain. Input material: peripheral blood. CDR3 bases: TGTGCCAGCGGCCCGAGACAGGGGTTCAATCAGCCCCAGCATTTT. The encoded protein is CASGPRQGFNQPQHF.